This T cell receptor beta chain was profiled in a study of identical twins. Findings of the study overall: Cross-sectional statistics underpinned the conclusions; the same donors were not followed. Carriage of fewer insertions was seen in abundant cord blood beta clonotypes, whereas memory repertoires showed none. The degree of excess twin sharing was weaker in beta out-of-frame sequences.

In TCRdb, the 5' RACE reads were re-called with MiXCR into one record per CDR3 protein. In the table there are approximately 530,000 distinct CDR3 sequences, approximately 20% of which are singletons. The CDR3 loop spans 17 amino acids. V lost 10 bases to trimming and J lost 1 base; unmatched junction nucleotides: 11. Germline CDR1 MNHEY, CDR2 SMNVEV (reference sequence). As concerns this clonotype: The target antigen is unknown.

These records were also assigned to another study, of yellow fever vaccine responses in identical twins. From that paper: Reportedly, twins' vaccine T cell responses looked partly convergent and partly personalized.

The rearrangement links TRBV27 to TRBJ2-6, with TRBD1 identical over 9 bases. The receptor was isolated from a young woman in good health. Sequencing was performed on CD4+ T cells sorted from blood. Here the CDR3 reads CATGPQGARSGANVLTF. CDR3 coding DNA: TGTGCCACCGGGCCACAGGGGGCCCGATCTGGGGCCAACGTCCTGACTTTC.